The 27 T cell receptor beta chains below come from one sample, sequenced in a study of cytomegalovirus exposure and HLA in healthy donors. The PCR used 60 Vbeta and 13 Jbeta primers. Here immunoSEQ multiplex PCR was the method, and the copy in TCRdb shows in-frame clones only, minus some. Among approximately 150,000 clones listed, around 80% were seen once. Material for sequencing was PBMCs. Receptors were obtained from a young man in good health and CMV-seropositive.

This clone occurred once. CDR3 coding DNA: TGTGCCACCAGCAGAGATCAACCCTCGGGGGAGTTCTTC. This gives the protein CATSRDQPSGEFF. V usage is TRBV15 and J usage is TRBJ2-1, with a weak D call TRBD2 (6 bases). This CDR3 comprises 13 residues. Germline CDR1 reads LNHNV; CDR2 reads YYDKDF (reference sequence). V was clipped by 0 bases and J by 14 bases, with 14 bases between them.

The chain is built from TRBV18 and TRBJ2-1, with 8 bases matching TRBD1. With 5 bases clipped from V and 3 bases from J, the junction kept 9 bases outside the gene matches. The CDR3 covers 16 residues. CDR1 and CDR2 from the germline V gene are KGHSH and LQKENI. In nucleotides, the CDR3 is TGTGCCAGCTCAATCCAACGACAGGGGATCTACAATGAGCAGTTCTTC. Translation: CASSIQRQGIYNEQFF. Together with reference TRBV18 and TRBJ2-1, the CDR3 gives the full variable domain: NAGVMQNPRHLVRRRGQEARLRCSPMKGHSHVYWYRQLPEEGLKFMVYLQKENIIDESGMPKERFSAEFPKEGPSILRIQQVVRGDSAAYFCASSIQRQGIYNEQFFGPGTRLTVL.

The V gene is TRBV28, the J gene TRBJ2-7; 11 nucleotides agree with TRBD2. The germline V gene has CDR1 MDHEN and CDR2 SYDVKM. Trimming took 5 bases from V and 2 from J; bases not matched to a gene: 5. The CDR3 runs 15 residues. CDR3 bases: TGTGCCAGCAGTATCGGGACTAGCGGACCCTACGAGCAGTACTTC. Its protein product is CASSIGTSGPYEQYF.

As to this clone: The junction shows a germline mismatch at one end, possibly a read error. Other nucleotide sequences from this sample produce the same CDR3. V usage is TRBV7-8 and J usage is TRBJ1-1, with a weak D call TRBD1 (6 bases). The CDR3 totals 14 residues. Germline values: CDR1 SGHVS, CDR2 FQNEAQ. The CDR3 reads CASTIAGADTEAFF. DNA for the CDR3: TGTGCCAGCACCATAGCGGGGGCGGACACTGAGGCTTTCTTT.

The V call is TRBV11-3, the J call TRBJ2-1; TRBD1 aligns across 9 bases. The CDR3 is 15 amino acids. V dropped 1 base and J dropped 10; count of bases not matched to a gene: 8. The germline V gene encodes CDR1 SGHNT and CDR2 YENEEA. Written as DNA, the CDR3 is TGTGCCAGCAGCTTAGGTTCCGGGACAGGGTACGAGCAGTTCTTC. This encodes CASSLGSGTGYEQFF.

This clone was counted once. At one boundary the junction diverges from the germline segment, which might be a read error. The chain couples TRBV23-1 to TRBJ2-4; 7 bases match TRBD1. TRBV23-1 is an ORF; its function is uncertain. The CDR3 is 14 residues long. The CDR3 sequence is CASSQSEGQNSQYF. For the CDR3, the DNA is TGCGCCAGCAGTCAATCCGAGGGACAGAACAGTCAGTACTTC.

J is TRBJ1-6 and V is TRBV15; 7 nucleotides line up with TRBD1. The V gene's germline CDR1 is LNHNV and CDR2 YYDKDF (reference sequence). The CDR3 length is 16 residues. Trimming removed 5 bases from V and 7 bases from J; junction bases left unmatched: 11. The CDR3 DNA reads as TGTGCCACCAGCCGAGCCAGAGGGACAGCCAATTCACCCCTCCACTTT. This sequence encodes CATSRARGTANSPLHF. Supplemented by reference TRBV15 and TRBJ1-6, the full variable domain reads DAMVIQNPRYQVTQFGKPVTLSCSQTLNHNVMYWYQQKSSQAPKLLFHYYDKDFNNEADTPDNFQSRRPNTSFCFLDIRSPGLGDTAMYLCATSRARGTANSPLHFGNGTRLTVT.

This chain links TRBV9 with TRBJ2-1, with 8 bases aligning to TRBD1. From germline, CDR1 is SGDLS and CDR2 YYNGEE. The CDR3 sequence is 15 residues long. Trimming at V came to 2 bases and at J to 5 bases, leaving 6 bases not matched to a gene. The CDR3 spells CASSVGGQAHNEQFF. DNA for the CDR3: TGTGCCAGCAGCGTGGGGGGACAGGCCCACAATGAGCAGTTCTTC.

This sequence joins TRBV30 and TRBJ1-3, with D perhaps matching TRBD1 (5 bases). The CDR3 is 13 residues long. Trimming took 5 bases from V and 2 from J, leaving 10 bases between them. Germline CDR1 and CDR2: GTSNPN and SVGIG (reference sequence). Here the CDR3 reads CAWVGVAGNTIYF. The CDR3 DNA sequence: TGTGCCTGGGTAGGGGTTGCTGGAAACACCATATATTTT.

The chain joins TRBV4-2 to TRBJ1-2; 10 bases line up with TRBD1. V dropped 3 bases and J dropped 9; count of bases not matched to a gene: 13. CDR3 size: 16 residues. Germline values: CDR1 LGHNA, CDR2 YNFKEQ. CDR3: CASSQGTGESIFSYTF. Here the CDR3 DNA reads TGTGCCAGCAGCCAGGGGACAGGGGAATCGATCTTTAGCTACACCTTC.

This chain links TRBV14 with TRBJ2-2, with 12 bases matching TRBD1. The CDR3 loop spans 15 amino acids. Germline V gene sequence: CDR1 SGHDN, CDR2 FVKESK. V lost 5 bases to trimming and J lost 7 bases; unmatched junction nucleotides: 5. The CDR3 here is CASSFRDRGRGELFF. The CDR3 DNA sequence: TGTGCCAGCAGCTTCCGGGACAGGGGGCGCGGGGAGCTGTTTTTT. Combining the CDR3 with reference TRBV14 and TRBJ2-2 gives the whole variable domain EAGVTQFPSHSVIEKGQTVTLRCDPISGHDNLYWYRRVMGKEIKFLLHFVKESKQDESGMPNNRFLAERTGGTYSTLKVQPAELEDSGVYFCASSFRDRGRGELFFGEGSRLTVL.

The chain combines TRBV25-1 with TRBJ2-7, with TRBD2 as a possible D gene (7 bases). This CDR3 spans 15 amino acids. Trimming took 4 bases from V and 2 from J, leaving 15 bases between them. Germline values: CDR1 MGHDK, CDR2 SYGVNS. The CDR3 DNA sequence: TGTGCCAGCAGTGGCCCGGGGGGCGTTCCCTACGAGCAGTACTTC. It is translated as CASSGPGGVPYEQYF.

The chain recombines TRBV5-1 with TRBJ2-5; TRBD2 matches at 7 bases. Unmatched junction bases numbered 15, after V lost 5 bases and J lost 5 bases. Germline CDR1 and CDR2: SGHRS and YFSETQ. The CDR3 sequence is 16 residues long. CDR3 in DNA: TGCGCCAGCAGGCTTGATCAGGGAGGGCCGGGGGAGACCCAGTACTTC. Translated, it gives CASRLDQGGPGETQYF.

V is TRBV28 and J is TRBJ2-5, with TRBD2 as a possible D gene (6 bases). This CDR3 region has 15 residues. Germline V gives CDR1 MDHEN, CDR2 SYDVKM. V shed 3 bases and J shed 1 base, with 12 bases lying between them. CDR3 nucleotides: TGTGCCAGCAGTTTCAACTGGGGAGGCCAAGAGACCCAGTACTTC. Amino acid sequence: CASSFNWGGQETQYF.

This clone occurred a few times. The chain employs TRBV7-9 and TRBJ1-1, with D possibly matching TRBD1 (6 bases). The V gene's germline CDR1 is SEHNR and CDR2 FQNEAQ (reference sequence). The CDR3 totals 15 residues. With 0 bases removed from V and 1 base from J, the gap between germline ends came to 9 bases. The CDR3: CASSLAGHPNTEAFF. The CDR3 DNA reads TGTGCCAGCAGCTTAGCGGGACACCCGAACACTGAAGCTTTCTTT.

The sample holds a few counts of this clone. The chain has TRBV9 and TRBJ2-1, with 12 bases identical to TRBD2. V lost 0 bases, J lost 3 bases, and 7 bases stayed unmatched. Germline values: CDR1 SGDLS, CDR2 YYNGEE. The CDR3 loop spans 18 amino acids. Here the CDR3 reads CASSVAASGRAFYNEQFF. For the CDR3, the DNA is TGTGCCAGCAGCGTAGCTGCTAGCGGGAGGGCCTTCTACAATGAGCAGTTCTTC.

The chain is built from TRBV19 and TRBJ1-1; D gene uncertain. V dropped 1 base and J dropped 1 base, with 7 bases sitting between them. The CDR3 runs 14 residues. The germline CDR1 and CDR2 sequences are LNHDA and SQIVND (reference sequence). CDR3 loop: CASSIGQENTEAFF. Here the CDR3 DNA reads TGTGCCAGTAGTATAGGCCAGGAGAACACTGAAGCTTTCTTT.

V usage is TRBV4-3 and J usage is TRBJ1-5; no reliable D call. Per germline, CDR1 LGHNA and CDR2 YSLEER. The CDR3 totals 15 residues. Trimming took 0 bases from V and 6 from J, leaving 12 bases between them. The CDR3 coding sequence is TGCGCCAGCAGCCAAGAAGGTAGAGGTAGTCAGCCCCAGCATTTT. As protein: CASSQEGRGSQPQHF.

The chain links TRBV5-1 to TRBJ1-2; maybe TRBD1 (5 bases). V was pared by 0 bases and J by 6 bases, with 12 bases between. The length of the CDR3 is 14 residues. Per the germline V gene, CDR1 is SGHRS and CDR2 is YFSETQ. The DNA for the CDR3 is TGCGCCAGCAGCTTGGGGGGCGAGGCGAATGGCTACACCTTC. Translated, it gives CASSLGGEANGYTF.

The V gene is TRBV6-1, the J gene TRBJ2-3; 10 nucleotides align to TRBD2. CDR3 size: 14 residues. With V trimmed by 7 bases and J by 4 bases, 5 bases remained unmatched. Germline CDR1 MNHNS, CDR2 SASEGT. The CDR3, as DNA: TGTGCCAGCAACCTAGCGGGAGAGCCAGATACGCAGTATTTT. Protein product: CASNLAGEPDTQYF.

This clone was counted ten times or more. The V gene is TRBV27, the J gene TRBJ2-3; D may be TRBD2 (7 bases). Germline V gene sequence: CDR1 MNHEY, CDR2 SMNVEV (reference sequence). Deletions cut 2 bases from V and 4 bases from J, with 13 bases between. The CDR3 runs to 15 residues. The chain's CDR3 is CASSLTGGGSDTQYF. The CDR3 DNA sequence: TGTGCCAGCAGTTTAACGGGGGGCGGGTCAGATACGCAGTATTTT.

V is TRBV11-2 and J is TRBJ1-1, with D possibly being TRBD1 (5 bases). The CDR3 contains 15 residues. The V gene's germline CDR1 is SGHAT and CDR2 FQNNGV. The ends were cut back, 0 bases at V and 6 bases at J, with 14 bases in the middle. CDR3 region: CASSLDGLGGSEAFF. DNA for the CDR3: TGTGCCAGCAGCTTAGATGGGCTCGGGGGATCTGAAGCTTTCTTT.

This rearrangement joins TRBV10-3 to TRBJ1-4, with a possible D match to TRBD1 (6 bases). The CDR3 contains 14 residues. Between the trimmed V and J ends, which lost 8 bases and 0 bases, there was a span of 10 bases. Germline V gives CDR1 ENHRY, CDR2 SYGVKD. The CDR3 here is CAIRDTTTNEKLFF. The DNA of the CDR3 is TGTGCCATCCGGGACACTACAACTAATGAAAAACTGTTTTTT.

The CDR3 protein is CASSGTGNFYNEQFF. The CDR3, as DNA: TGTGCCAGCAGCGGGACAGGGAATTTTTACAATGAGCAGTTCTTC. This chain connects TRBV9 to TRBJ2-1, with 8 bases identical to TRBD1. Unmatched junction bases numbered 6, after V lost 3 bases and J lost 4 bases. The CDR3 length is 15 residues. Per the germline V gene, CDR1 is SGDLS and CDR2 is YYNGEE.

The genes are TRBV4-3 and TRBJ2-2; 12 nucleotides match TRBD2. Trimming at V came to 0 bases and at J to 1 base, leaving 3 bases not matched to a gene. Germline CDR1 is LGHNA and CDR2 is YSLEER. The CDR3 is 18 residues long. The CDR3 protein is CASSQDLLAGGNTGELFF. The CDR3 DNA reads TGCGCCAGCAGCCAAGATTTACTAGCGGGGGGGAACACCGGGGAGCTGTTTTTT.

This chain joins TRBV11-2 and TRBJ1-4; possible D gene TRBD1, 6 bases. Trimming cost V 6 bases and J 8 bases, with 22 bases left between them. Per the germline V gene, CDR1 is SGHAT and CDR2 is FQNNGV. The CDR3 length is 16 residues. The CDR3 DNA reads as TGTGCCAGCAGTTCCAGGGCACAGGGAGTTGGGGAAAAACTGTTTTTT. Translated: CASSSRAQGVGEKLFF.

The DNA for the CDR3 is TGTGCCAGCAGATCCGGCGGAGGGAGCTCTGGGGCCAACGTCCTGACTTTC. This sequence encodes CASRSGGGSSGANVLTF. The chain is built from TRBV28 and TRBJ2-6, with D perhaps TRBD2 (6 bases). Trimming took 6 bases from V and 0 from J, leaving 15 bases between them. The germline gives CDR1 MDHEN, CDR2 SYDVKM. This CDR3 is built from 17 residues.